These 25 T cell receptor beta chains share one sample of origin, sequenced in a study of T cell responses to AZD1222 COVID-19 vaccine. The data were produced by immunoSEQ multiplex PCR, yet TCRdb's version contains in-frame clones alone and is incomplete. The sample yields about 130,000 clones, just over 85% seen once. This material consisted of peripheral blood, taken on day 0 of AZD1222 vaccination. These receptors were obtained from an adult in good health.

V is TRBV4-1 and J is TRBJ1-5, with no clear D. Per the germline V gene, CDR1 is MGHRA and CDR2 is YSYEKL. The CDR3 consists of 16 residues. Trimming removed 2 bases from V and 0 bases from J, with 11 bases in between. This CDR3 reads CASSQTAAASNQPQHF. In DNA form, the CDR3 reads TGCGCCAGCAGCCAAACAGCCGCGGCTAGCAATCAGCCCCAGCATTTT.

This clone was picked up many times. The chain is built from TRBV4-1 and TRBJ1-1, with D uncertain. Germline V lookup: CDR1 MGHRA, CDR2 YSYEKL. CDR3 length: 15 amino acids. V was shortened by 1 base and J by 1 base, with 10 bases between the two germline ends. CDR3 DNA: TGCGCCAGCAGCCAAGGGAAGGCGCCGAACACTGAAGCTTTCTTT. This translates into CASSQGKAPNTEAFF.

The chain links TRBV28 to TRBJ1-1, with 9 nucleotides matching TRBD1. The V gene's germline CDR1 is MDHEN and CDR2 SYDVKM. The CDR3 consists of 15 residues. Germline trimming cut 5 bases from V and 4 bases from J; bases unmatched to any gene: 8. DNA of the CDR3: TGTGCCAGCAGTCGCGGGGACAGGGAGTTCACTGAAGCTTTCTTT. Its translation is CASSRGDREFTEAFF.

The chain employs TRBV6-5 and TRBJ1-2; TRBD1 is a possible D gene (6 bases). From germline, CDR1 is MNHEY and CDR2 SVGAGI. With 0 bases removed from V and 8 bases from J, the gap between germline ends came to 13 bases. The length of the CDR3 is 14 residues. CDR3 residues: CASSYSRGGGGYTF. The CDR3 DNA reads TGTGCCAGCAGTTACTCTCGGGGTGGGGGCGGCTACACCTTC.

The CDR3 region is CASSADQAADTQYF. The CDR3 DNA sequence: TGTGCCAGTAGTGCCGACCAGGCGGCGGATACGCAGTATTTT. The rearrangement joins TRBV19 to TRBJ2-3; D not certain. Germline V CDR1 and CDR2: LNHDA, SQIVND (reference sequence). Trimming stripped 5 bases from V and 6 bases from J, with 15 bases between. This CDR3 is built from 14 residues. The full variable domain, in which reference TRBV19 and TRBJ2-3 provide the parts outside the CDR3, is DGGITQSPKYLFRKEGQNVTLSCEQNLNHDAMYWYRQDPGQGLRLIYYSQIVNDFQKGDIAEGYSVSREKKESFPLTVTSAQKNPTAFYLCASSADQAADTQYFGPGTRLTVL.

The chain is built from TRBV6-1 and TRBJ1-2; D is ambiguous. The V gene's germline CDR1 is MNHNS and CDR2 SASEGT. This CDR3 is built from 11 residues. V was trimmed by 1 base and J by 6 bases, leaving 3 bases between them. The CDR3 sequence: CASSEEHGYTF. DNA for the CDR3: TGTGCCAGCAGTGAAGAGCATGGCTACACCTTC.

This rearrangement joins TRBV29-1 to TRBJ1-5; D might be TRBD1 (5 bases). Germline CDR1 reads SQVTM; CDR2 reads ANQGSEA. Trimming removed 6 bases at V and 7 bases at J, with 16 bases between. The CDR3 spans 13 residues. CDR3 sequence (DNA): TGCAGCGTAGTCTTTGTGAGGGGACAGCCCCAGCATTTT. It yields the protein CSVVFVRGQPQHF.

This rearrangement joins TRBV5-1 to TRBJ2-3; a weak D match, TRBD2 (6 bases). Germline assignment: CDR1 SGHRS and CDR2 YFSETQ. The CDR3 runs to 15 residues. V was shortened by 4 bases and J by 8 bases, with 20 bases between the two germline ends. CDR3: CASSPQTSQFGTQYF. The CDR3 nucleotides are TGCGCCAGCAGCCCGCAGACTAGTCAGTTCGGTACGCAGTATTTT.

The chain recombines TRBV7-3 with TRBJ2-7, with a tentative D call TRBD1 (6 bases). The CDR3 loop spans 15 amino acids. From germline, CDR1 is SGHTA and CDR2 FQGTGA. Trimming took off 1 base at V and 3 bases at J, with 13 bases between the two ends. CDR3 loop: CASSLSGDTLYEQYF. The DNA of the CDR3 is TGTGCCAGCAGCTTAAGTGGGGACACCCTCTACGAGCAGTACTTC.

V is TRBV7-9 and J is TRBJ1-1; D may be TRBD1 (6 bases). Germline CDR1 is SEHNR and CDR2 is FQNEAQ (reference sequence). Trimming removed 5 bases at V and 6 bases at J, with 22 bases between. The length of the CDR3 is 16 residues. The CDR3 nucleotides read TGTGCCAGCAGCCTAGGAGCTACAGGGAGCCCGCCTGAAGCTTTCTTT. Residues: CASSLGATGSPPEAFF.

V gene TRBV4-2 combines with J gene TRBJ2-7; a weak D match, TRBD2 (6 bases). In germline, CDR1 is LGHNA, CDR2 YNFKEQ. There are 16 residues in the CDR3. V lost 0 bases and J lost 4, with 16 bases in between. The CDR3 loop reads CASSQEWTRDSYEQYF. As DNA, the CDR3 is TGTGCCAGCAGCCAAGAATGGACCAGGGACTCGTACGAGCAGTACTTC.

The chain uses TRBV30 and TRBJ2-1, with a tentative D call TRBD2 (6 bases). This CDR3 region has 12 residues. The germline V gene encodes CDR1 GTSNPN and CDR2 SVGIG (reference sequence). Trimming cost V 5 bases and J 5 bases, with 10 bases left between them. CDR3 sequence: CAWGGIDNEQFF. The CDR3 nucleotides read TGTGCCTGGGGAGGGATCGACAATGAGCAGTTCTTC.

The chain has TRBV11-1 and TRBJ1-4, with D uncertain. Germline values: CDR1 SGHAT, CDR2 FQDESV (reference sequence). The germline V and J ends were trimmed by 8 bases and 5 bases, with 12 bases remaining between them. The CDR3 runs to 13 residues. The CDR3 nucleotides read TGTGCCAGCGGTAAGGACGGAAATGAAAAACTGTTTTTT. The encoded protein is CASGKDGNEKLFF.

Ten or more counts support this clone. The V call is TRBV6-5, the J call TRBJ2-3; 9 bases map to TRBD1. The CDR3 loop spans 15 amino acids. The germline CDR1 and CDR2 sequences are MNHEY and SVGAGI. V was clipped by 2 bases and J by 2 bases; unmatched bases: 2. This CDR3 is CASSYGDRVTDTQYF. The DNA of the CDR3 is TGTGCCAGCAGTTACGGGGACAGGGTCACAGATACGCAGTATTTT.

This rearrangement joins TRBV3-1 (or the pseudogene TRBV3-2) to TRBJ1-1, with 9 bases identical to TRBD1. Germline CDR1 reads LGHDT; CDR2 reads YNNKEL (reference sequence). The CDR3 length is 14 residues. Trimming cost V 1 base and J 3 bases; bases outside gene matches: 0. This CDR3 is CASSQGQGDTEAFF. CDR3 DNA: TGTGCCAGCAGCCAAGGACAGGGGGACACTGAAGCTTTCTTT.

The CDR3 sequence: CASTPGHTDTQYF. CDR3 coding DNA: TGTGCCAGCACTCCGGGCCACACAGATACGCAGTATTTT. The chain joins TRBV12-3 or TRBV12-4 to TRBJ2-3; D gene uncertain. This CDR3 comprises 13 residues. Trimming stripped 7 bases from V and 2 bases from J, with 10 bases between.

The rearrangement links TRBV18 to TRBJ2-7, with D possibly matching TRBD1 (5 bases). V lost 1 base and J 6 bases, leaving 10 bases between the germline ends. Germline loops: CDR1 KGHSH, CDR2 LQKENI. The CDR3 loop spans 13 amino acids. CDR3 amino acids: CASSPHDRGEQYF. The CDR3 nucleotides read TGTGCCAGCTCACCACACGACAGAGGCGAGCAGTACTTC.

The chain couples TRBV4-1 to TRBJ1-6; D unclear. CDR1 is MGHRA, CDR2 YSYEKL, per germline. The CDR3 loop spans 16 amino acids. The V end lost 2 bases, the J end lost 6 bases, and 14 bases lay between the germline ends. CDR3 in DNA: TGCGCCAGCAGCCAATTTATTCCCAGCCCTAATTCACCCCTCCACTTT. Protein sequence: CASSQFIPSPNSPLHF.

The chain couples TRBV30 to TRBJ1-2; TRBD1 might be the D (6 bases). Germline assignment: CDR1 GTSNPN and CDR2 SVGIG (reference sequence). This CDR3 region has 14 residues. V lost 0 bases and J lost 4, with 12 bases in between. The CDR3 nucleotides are TGTGCCTGGAGTGTAGGGGGACCCAGCTATGGCTACACCTTC. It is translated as CAWSVGGPSYGYTF.

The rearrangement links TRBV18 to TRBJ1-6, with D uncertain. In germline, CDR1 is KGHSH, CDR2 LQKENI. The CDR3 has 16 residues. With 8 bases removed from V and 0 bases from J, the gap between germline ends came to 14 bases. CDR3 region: CASPGPKNSYNSPLHF. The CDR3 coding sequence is TGTGCCAGCCCTGGTCCCAAGAACTCCTATAATTCACCCCTCCACTTT.

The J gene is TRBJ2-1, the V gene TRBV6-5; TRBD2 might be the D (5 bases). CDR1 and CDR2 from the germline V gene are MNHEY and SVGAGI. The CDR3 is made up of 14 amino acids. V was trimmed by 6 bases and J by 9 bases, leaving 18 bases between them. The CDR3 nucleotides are TGTGCCAGCAGCCACTCTGGGGTAGAGGGTGAGCAGTTCTTC. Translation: CASSHSGVEGEQFF.

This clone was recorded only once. CDR3 DNA sequence: TGTGCCAGTGACCGGGACAGGGCCTATGGCTACACCTTC. This encodes CASDRDRAYGYTF. The chain couples TRBV2 to TRBJ1-2; TRBD1 matches at 9 bases. V was clipped by 9 bases and J by 4 bases; unmatched bases: 6. The CDR3 spans 13 residues. Germline V lookup: CDR1 SNHLY, CDR2 FYNNEI.

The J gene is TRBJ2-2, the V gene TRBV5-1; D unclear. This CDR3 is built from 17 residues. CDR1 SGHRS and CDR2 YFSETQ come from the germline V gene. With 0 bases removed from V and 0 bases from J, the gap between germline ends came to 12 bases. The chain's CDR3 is CASSLARPAPNTGELFF. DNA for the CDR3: TGCGCCAGCAGCTTGGCTAGGCCAGCGCCGAACACCGGGGAGCTGTTTTTT.

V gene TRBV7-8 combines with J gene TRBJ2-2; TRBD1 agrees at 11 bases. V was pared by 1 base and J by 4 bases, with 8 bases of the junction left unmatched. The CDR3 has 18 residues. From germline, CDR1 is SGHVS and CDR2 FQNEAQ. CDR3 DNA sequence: TGTGCCAGCAGCTTAGTTTTTCTCGGGACAGGGGGCACCGGGGAGCTGTTTTTT. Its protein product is CASSLVFLGTGGTGELFF. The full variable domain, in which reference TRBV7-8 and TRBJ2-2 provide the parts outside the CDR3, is GAGVSQSPRYKVAKRGQDVALRCDPISGHVSLFWYQQALGQGPEFLTYFQNEAQLDKSGLPSDRFFAERPEGSVSTLKIQRTQQEDSAVYLCASSLVFLGTGGTGELFFGEGSRLTVL.

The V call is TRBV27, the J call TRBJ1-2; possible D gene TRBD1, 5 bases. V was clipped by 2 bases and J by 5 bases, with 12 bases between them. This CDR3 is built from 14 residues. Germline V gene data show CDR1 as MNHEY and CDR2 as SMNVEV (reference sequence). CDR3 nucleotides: TGTGCCAGCAGTTTAGCGCAGGGTGGATATGGCTACACCTTC. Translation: CASSLAQGGYGYTF.